This T cell receptor beta chain was sequenced during a study of shared clonotypes between healthy human individuals. Turning to the study itself: Sampling drew on donors who were a couple of women and a few men aged 18 to 49.

Original analysis: Junction-only immunoSEQ data arrived without quality scores, meaning filtering differed. Profiling relied on immunoSEQ multiplex PCR, and the TCRdb table lists in-frame clones only, not all of them. V, J and clone size are taken as reported in that table, and D and trimming were inferred from the DNA itself. The top ten clones hold 1% to 1.3% of a sample with around 2,000,000 clones, about 94% of them seen once. Concerning this clone itself: Its target is not known.

Naive CD8 cells comprised CD45RO-negative, CCR7-positively selected cells, excluding terminally differentiated effector memory CD45RA+ cells. General study points: A generally larger estimated richness was seen in naive subsets than in memory subsets. Across a handful of donors, naive CD4 shared around 5.1%, naive CD8 more than 3%, memory CD4 roughly 2.2%, memory CD8 about 0.38%.

Sequenced: naive CD8+ T cells sorted from blood. The sequence was obtained from a man in his late teens or twenties in good health.

The CDR3 region has the DNA TGTGCCAGCAGTTTAGGGCCAGGGGGTGAAACTAATGAAAAACTGTTTTTT. This sequence encodes CASSLGPGGETNEKLFF. The chain is built from TRBV27 and TRBJ1-4; 7 nucleotides match TRBD1. V was pared by 2 bases and J by 1 base, with 7 bases of the junction left unmatched. The germline V gene has CDR1 MNHEY and CDR2 SMNVEV (reference sequence). This CDR3 spans 17 amino acids. Full variable domain (rest looked up from reference TRBV27 and TRBJ1-4): EAQVTQNPRYLITVTGKKLTVTCSQNMNHEYMSWYRQDPGLGLRQIYYSMNVEVTDKGDVPEGYKVSRKEKRNFPLILESPSPNQTSLYFCASSLGPGGETNEKLFFGSGTQLSVL.